These 31 T cell receptor beta chains originate from one sample sequenced in a study of type 1 and type 2 diabetes patients. The PCR template was genomic DNA. The TCR beta CDR3 region was amplified using 30 forward and 13 reverse primers. TCRdb reprocessed the multiplex PCR reads via MiXCR and lists one record per CDR3 protein. The sample lists fewer than 300,000 distinct CDR3 sequences; roughly 50% were seen once. Sample: peripheral blood mononuclear cells (PBMCs). These receptors were collected from a man younger than 30 with type 2 diabetes.

The rearrangement joins TRBV15 to TRBJ2-3; no clear D gene. The germline CDR1 and CDR2 sequences are LNHNV and YYDKDF (reference sequence). The V and J ends lost 0 bases and 4 bases respectively, with 11 bases between them. CDR3 length equals 15 residues. The CDR3 region is CATSREGVKADTQYF. CDR3 bases: TGTGCCACCAGCAGAGAGGGCGTTAAGGCAGATACGCAGTATTTT.

This chain links TRBV25-1 with TRBJ2-5; the D is unclear. Between the trimmed V and J ends, which lost 4 bases and 7 bases, there was a span of 10 bases. Germline V gene lookup returns CDR1 MGHDK and CDR2 SYGVNS. The CDR3 runs to 12 residues. The CDR3 reads CASSADLGTQYF. Here the CDR3 DNA reads TGTGCCAGCAGTGCTGATCTGGGGACCCAGTACTTC.

This clonotype was seen a handful of times. The V gene is TRBV6-1, the J gene TRBJ2-7; 11 nucleotides line up with TRBD2. From germline, CDR1 is MNHNS and CDR2 SASEGT. This CDR3 has 15 residues. V dropped 2 bases and J dropped 0; count of bases not matched to a gene: 0. In nucleotides, the CDR3 is TGTGCCAGCAGTGAACTAGCGGGAGGCTCCTACGAGCAGTACTTC. Amino acids: CASSELAGGSYEQYF.

This chain connects TRBV5-1 to TRBJ2-3, with 7 bases lining up with TRBD2. Germline-derived CDR1 and CDR2 are SGHRS and YFSETQ. There are 13 residues in the CDR3. The junction had 5 bases not matched to a gene; V was cut back by 2 bases and J by 8 bases. The CDR3 reads CASSFLGEGTQYF. CDR3 in DNA: TGCGCCAGCAGCTTTCTAGGGGAGGGTACGCAGTATTTT.

The chain joins TRBV2 to TRBJ2-6; D perhaps matches TRBD1 (6 bases). Germline V gene lookup returns CDR1 SNHLY and CDR2 FYNNEI. This CDR3 has 15 amino acids. V was trimmed by 6 bases and J by 0 bases, leaving 9 bases between them. CDR3 protein: CASRPQGSGANVLTF. The DNA of the CDR3 is TGTGCCAGCAGACCACAGGGCTCTGGGGCCAACGTCCTGACTTTC.

The V call is TRBV7-4, the J call TRBJ2-2; 9 positions agree with TRBD1. The CDR3 spans 15 residues. V lost 5 bases and J lost 5; bases outside the gene matches: 6. CDR1 is SGHVT and CDR2 is SQSDAQ in the germline V gene. CDR3 in amino acids: CASSQGQGGTGELFF. The CDR3 DNA is TGTGCCAGCAGCCAGGGACAGGGAGGTACCGGGGAGCTGTTTTTT.

This rearrangement joins TRBV2 to TRBJ2-1; weak D call: TRBD2 (5 bases). Germline CDR1 SNHLY, CDR2 FYNNEI. The CDR3 is made up of 15 amino acids. The V end was cut by 4 bases, the J end by 6 bases, with 16 bases between. CDR3 DNA: TGTGCCAGCAGTGGATCCTCCACCCGGGGCAATGAGCAGTTCTTC. This gives the protein CASSGSSTRGNEQFF.

This clonotype was detected many times. V and J are TRBV2 and TRBJ1-1, with D unclear. The germline V gene has CDR1 SNHLY and CDR2 FYNNEI. The CDR3 loop spans 15 amino acids. V gave up 2 bases and J gave up 3 bases, with 13 bases separating them. The DNA of the CDR3 is TGTGCCAGCAGTGAAAGTGGGCCAGGTGACACTGAAGCTTTCTTT. The encoded protein is CASSESGPGDTEAFF.

This clonotype was found a few times. V is TRBV7-2 and J is TRBJ2-7; TRBD2 matches 13 bases. This CDR3 comprises 14 residues. Germline V gene lookup returns CDR1 SGHTA and CDR2 FQGNSA. The CDR3 protein is CASSLVLAGGPVFV. As DNA, the CDR3 is TGTGCCAGCAGCTTAGTACTAGCGGGAGGGCCGGTGTTCGTC.

This clonotype was seen only a few times. This sequence joins TRBV12-5 and TRBJ2-5, with 8 bases that match TRBD2. Germline CDR1 reads LGHNT; CDR2 reads FRNRAP. This CDR3 contains 16 residues. V gave up 2 bases and J gave up 0 bases; unmatched junction bases: 5. The CDR3 region has the DNA TGTGCTAGTGGTTTGCGTAGCGGGGCCTACCAAGAGACCCAGTACTTC. It is translated as CASGLRSGAYQETQYF.

Details on this clonotype: Likely a read error: the CDR3 ends without its conserved phenylalanine or tryptophan. This rearrangement joins TRBV19 to TRBJ1-1, with 7 bases identical to TRBD1. Per germline, CDR1 LNHDA and CDR2 SQIVND (reference sequence). The V gene end was trimmed by 6 bases and the J gene end by 0 bases; junction bases not matched to a gene: 7. The CDR3 is made up of 15 amino acids. CDR3 coding DNA: TGTGCCAGTAGCAGAAGACAGGGATTGAACACTGAAGCTTTCCTT. Protein: CASSRRQGLNTEAFL.

With regard to this clonotype: Sequence at one end of the junction differs from germline and may be a read error. The rearrangement uses TRBV28 and TRBJ2-7, with 15 bases that match TRBD2. There are 15 residues in the CDR3. The germline V gene has CDR1 MDHEN and CDR2 SYDVKM. CDR3 amino acids: CATGTSGRIPHERYF. The CDR3 DNA is TGTGCCACCGGGACTAGCGGGAGGATTCCCCACGAGCGGTACTTC.

This chain uses TRBV18 with TRBJ1-1; no clear D. The CDR3 covers 16 residues. The V and J ends lost 2 bases and 6 bases respectively, with 19 bases between them. CDR1 and CDR2 from the germline V gene are KGHSH and LQKENI. The CDR3 nucleotides read TGTGCCAGCTCACCAAATACCGGGCCTAGTGTAGCTGAAGCTTTCTTT. It is translated as CASSPNTGPSVAEAFF.

The chain links TRBV7-8 to TRBJ1-2; D gene unclear. This CDR3 has 15 residues. V was shortened by 2 bases and J by 1 base, with 11 bases between the two germline ends. CDR1 and CDR2 (germline): SGHVS, FQNEAQ. The CDR3 region has the DNA TGTGCCAGCAGCTTAAGCTCCGAGGGTAACTATGGCTACACCTTC. Translation: CASSLSSEGNYGYTF.

This sequence joins TRBV10-3 and TRBJ2-5, with D possibly TRBD1 on 5 matching bases. The CDR3 has 13 amino acids. The germline gives CDR1 ENHRY, CDR2 SYGVKD. V shed 4 bases and J shed 4 bases, with 10 bases lying between them. For the CDR3, the DNA is TGTGCCATCAGTGCAGGGCAGGGAGAGACCCAGTACTTC. It encodes CAISAGQGETQYF.

The rearrangement joins TRBV20-1 to TRBJ1-4; D might be TRBD1 (5 bases). This CDR3 is built from 14 residues. CDR1 and CDR2 (germline): DFQATT, SNEGSKA (reference sequence). Trimming stripped 3 bases from V and 0 bases from J, with 8 bases between. The CDR3 loop reads CSASPGATNEKLFF. CDR3 sequence (DNA): TGCAGTGCTAGTCCGGGGGCAACTAATGAAAAACTGTTTTTT.

The chain is built from TRBV7-6 and TRBJ2-7, with D maybe TRBD1 (6 bases). The CDR3 has 15 amino acids. Trimming took 6 bases from V and 3 from J, leaving 18 bases between them. Germline lookup yields CDR1 SGHVS and CDR2 FNYEAQ. The chain's CDR3 is CASSFRAGANYEQYF. Written as DNA, the CDR3 is TGTGCCAGCAGTTTCCGGGCAGGGGCAAACTACGAGCAGTACTTC.

J is TRBJ1-2 and V is TRBV30, with D possibly matching TRBD1 (6 bases). This CDR3 spans 12 amino acids. Trimming cost V 2 bases and J 8 bases, with 12 bases left between them. Germline CDR1 reads GTSNPN; CDR2 reads SVGIG (reference sequence). The CDR3 protein is CAWSQGGGGYTF. In DNA form, the CDR3 reads TGTGCCTGGAGTCAAGGTGGGGGCGGCTACACCTTC. Variable domain in full (rest from reference TRBV30 and TRBJ1-2): SQTIHQWPATLVQPVGSPLSLECTVEGTSNPNLYWYRQAAGRGLQLLFYSVGIGQISSEVPQNLSASRPQDRQFILSSKKLLLSDSGFYLCAWSQGGGGYTFGSGTRLTVV.

V gene TRBV28 combines with J gene TRBJ1-6, with 8 bases lining up with TRBD1. With V trimmed by 8 bases and J by 10 bases, 7 bases remained unmatched. The length of the CDR3 is 13 residues. The germline V gene has CDR1 MDHEN and CDR2 SYDVKM. Here the CDR3 DNA reads TGTGCCAGCTCAGGGGGCCGGGAGTCACCCCTCCACTTT. Amino acid sequence: CASSGGRESPLHF.

The chain recombines TRBV20-1 with TRBJ1-2; 7 bases are shared with TRBD1. The V gene's germline CDR1 is DFQATT and CDR2 SNEGSKA (reference sequence). V gave up 5 bases and J gave up 8 bases; unmatched junction bases: 20. The CDR3 contains 16 residues. CDR3 DNA: TGCAGTGCTGAGGGGGCCGGGACACTCGTAGGGGGGGGCTACACCTTC. It is translated as CSAEGAGTLVGGGYTF.

The chain combines TRBV19 with TRBJ2-1, with D hard to call. Per germline, CDR1 LNHDA and CDR2 SQIVND (reference sequence). This CDR3 spans 13 amino acids. Trimming pared 6 bases from V and 5 bases from J, leaving 11 bases between. The chain's CDR3 is CASRDSMNNEQFF. DNA of the CDR3: TGTGCCAGTAGAGATTCAATGAACAATGAGCAGTTCTTC.

This rearrangement joins TRBV6-6 to TRBJ1-5; D unresolved. Trimming pared 5 bases from V and 3 bases from J, leaving 11 bases between. In germline, CDR1 is MNHNY, CDR2 SVGAGI (reference sequence). The CDR3 is made up of 14 amino acids. The CDR3 here is CASSIAILNQPQHF. The CDR3, as DNA: TGTGCCAGCAGTATCGCCATCCTCAATCAGCCCCAGCATTTT.

The V and J genes are TRBV20-1 and TRBJ2-5; D not certain. V shed 1 base and J shed 1 base, with 7 bases lying between them. This CDR3 region has 13 residues. Per germline, CDR1 DFQATT and CDR2 SNEGSKA (reference sequence). The CDR3 sequence is CSARVLRQETQYF. CDR3 coding DNA: TGCAGTGCTAGAGTCTTACGCCAAGAGACCCAGTACTTC.

The CDR3 sequence: CASRTVRSTEAFF. CDR3 bases: TGTGCCAGTAGAACGGTGCGGAGCACTGAAGCTTTCTTT. The chain has TRBV19 and TRBJ1-1; no clear D gene. This CDR3 contains 13 residues. The V gene's germline CDR1 is LNHDA and CDR2 SQIVND (reference sequence). The V end lost 6 bases, the J end lost 4 bases, and 12 bases lay between the germline ends.

About this clonotype itself: The conserved closing phenylalanine or tryptophan is absent in this CDR3, likely reflecting a read error. This chain uses TRBV20-1 with TRBJ2-3, with 8 positions matching TRBD2. The J segment lost 3 bases and the V segment lost 3 bases, leaving 5 bases of the junction unmatched. CDR3 size: 14 residues. Germline-derived CDR1 and CDR2 are DFQATT and SNEGSKA (reference sequence). Written as DNA, the CDR3 is TGCAGTGCTAGGGAGCGGGAGAGAACAGATACGCAGTATCTT. The encoded protein is CSARERERTDTQYL.

V gene TRBV12-3 or TRBV12-4 combines with J gene TRBJ2-7; perhaps D is TRBD1 or TRBD2 (6 bases each). The CDR3 length is 13 residues. The ends were cut back, 5 bases at V and 7 bases at J, with 15 bases in the middle. The CDR3 nucleotides read TGTGCCAGCAGTGAGAGGGGGGCGGAAGAGCAGTACTTC. Encoded protein: CASSERGAEEQYF.

About this clonotype: At one end the junction does not follow the germline gene, possibly because of a read error. The chain employs TRBV14 and TRBJ1-3; no definite D call. CDR3 length: 16 amino acids. In germline, CDR1 is SGHDN, CDR2 FVKESK. CDR3 sequence reads: CASSRGAKHSGDTIYF. CDR3 nucleotides: TGTGCCAGCAGCCGAGGAGCGAAGCACTCTGGAGACACCATATATTTT. Full variable domain (remainder filled in from reference TRBV14 and TRBJ1-3): EAGVTQFPSHSVIEKGQTVTLRCDPISGHDNLYWYRRVMGKEIKFLLHFVKESKQDESGMPNNRFLAERTGGTYSTLKVQPAELEDSGVYFCASSRGAKHSGDTIYFGEGSWLTVV.

A few counts support this clonotype. V is TRBV9 and J is TRBJ1-5; unclear D gene. V was shortened by 5 bases and J by 0 bases, with 9 bases between the two germline ends. This CDR3 spans 14 amino acids. The germline gives CDR1 SGDLS, CDR2 YYNGEE. DNA of the CDR3: TGTGCCAGCAGTAGGACTGATAGCAATCAGCCCCAGCATTTT. Residues: CASSRTDSNQPQHF.

The rearrangement uses TRBV9 and TRBJ1-2; D not certain. Germline V gene lookup returns CDR1 SGDLS and CDR2 YYNGEE. The CDR3 is 15 amino acids. V lost 0 bases, J lost 0 bases, and 9 bases lay in between. This chain's CDR3 is CASSVAGETNYGYTF. The CDR3 bases are TGTGCCAGCAGCGTAGCCGGAGAAACTAACTATGGCTACACCTTC.

This clonotype was observed a handful of times. The chain recombines TRBV2 with TRBJ1-6; 7 bases agree with TRBD1. The V and J ends lost 8 bases and 7 bases, in that order; junction bases with no gene match: 14. The CDR3 covers 16 residues. From germline, CDR1 is SNHLY and CDR2 FYNNEI. In nucleotides, the CDR3 is TGTGCCAGCCTCTTTAGTACAGGGGTTCGGAATTCACCCCTCCACTTT. Amino acids: CASLFSTGVRNSPLHF.

For this clonotype: In this CDR3 the conserved last residue, phenylalanine or tryptophan, is missing, so a read error is likely. The chain has TRBV19 and TRBJ2-2, with D perhaps assigned TRBD1 or TRBD2 (5 bases each). CDR3 length equals 13 residues. Germline CDR1 is LNHDA and CDR2 is SQIVND (reference sequence). The CDR3 sequence: CVSGRAPTGELFS. CDR3 coding DNA: TGTGTCTCGGGACGCGCCCCCACCGGGGAGCTGTTTTCT.